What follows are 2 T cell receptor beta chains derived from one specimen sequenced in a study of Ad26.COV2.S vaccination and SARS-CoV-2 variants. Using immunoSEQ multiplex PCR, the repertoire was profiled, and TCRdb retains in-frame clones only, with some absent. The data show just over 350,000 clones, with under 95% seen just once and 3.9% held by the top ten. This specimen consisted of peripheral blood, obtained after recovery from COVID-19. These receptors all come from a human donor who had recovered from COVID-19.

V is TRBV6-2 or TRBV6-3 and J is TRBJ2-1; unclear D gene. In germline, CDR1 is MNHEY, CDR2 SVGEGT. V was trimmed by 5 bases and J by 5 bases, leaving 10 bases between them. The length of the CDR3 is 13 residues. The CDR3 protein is CASSPRTDNEQFF. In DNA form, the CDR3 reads TGTGCCAGCAGTCCCCGGACCGACAATGAGCAGTTCTTC.

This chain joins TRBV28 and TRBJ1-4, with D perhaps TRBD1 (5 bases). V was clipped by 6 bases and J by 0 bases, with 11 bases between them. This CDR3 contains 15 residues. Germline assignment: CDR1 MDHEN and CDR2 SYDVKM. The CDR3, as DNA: TGTGCCAGCAGCCCGGGGGGGGCAACTAATGAAAAACTGTTTTTT. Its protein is CASSPGGATNEKLFF.